These 19 T cell receptor beta chains share one sample of origin, sequenced in a study of blood T cell repertoires in COVID-19. The data were produced by immunoSEQ multiplex PCR, yet TCRdb's version contains in-frame clones alone and is incomplete. The sample comprises some 50,000 clones, around four fifths of which are singletons, and about 2.6% rests with the top ten. Material for sequencing was peripheral blood. The receptors derive from a middle-aged man with acute or convalescent COVID-19.

The J gene is TRBJ1-1, the V gene TRBV6-4, with D uncertain. Trimming left V 4 bases short and J 1 base short, with 7 bases between. CDR1 and CDR2 from the germline V gene are MRHNA and SNTAGT. The CDR3 is 13 residues long. This CDR3 reads CASSVGENTEAFF. DNA of the CDR3: TGTGCCAGCAGTGTGGGCGAGAACACTGAAGCTTTCTTT.

The V gene is TRBV30, the J gene TRBJ2-5; TRBD2 aligns across 7 bases. Unmatched junction bases numbered 1, after V lost 1 base and J lost 2 bases. The CDR3 consists of 13 residues. Per the germline V gene, CDR1 is GTSNPN and CDR2 is SVGIG (reference sequence). CDR3 amino acids: CAWSEAGQETQYF. The CDR3 DNA follows: TGTGCCTGGAGTGAAGCGGGGCAAGAGACCCAGTACTTC.

V and J are TRBV9 and TRBJ2-2; 8 bases are shared with TRBD2. The CDR3 consists of 15 residues. Germline lookup yields CDR1 SGDLS and CDR2 YYNGEE. The V and J ends lost 3 bases and 1 base, in that order; junction bases with no gene match: 2. The CDR3, as DNA: TGTGCCAGCAGCGGGGGGACTAGGAACACCGGGGAGCTGTTTTTT. The encoded protein is CASSGGTRNTGELFF. The whole variable domain, filled in from reference TRBV9 and TRBJ2-2, reads DSGVTQTPKHLITATGQRVTLRCSPRSGDLSVYWYQQSLDQGLQFLIQYYNGEERAKGNILERFSAQQFPDLHSELNLSSLELGDSALYFCASSGGTRNTGELFFGEGSRLTVL.

J is TRBJ2-2 and V is TRBV3-1 (or the pseudogene TRBV3-2); TRBD1 agrees at 7 bases. This CDR3 contains 15 residues. The germline V gene encodes CDR1 LGHDT and CDR2 YNNKEL (reference sequence). Trimming at V came to 9 bases and at J to 5 bases, leaving 12 bases not matched to a gene. The CDR3 loop reads CASLHRDSGTGELFF. The CDR3 coding sequence is TGTGCCAGTTTACACCGGGACAGTGGAACCGGGGAGCTGTTTTTT.

The gene calls are TRBV6-5 and TRBJ2-7, with D possibly being TRBD1 (6 bases). Trimming removed 4 bases at V and 6 bases at J, with 10 bases between. CDR3 size: 12 residues. Germline assignment: CDR1 MNHEY and CDR2 SVGAGI. The CDR3 nucleotides read TGTGCCAGCAGTTCGGCAGGGGCCGAGCAGTACTTC. This gives the protein CASSSAGAEQYF.

This sequence joins TRBV12-3 or TRBV12-4 and TRBJ1-1, with D hard to call. The CDR3 runs to 13 residues. Trimming cost V 6 bases and J 1 base, with 9 bases left between them. CDR3 protein: CASSLARNTEAFF. CDR3 coding DNA: TGTGCCAGCAGCCTCGCCAGGAACACTGAAGCTTTCTTT.

The J gene is TRBJ2-5, the V gene TRBV9, with D uncertain. V lost 4 bases and J 5 bases, leaving 9 bases between the germline ends. The CDR3 is made up of 12 amino acids. Germline V CDR1 and CDR2: SGDLS, YYNGEE. CDR3 residues: CASSTPRETQYF. The DNA of the CDR3 is TGTGCCAGCAGCACTCCCAGGGAGACCCAGTACTTC.

This chain uses TRBV7-7 with TRBJ1-1; 9 bases are a match to TRBD1. Germline-derived CDR1 and CDR2 are SSHAT and FNYEAQ (reference sequence). The CDR3 consists of 14 residues. The J segment lost 5 bases and the V segment lost 6 bases, leaving 7 bases of the junction unmatched. The CDR3 DNA reads TGTGCCAGCAGGTCACAGGGGGCGATGACTGAAGCTTTCTTT. Translated: CASRSQGAMTEAFF.

V usage is TRBV19 and J usage is TRBJ1-6; D remains unclear. The length of the CDR3 is 17 residues. Germline-derived CDR1 and CDR2 are LNHDA and SQIVND (reference sequence). V was shortened by 2 bases and J by 5 bases, with 16 bases between the two germline ends. The CDR3 sequence is CASSILGTRWDNSPLHF. The CDR3 DNA follows: TGTGCCAGTAGTATACTGGGCACCCGCTGGGATAATTCACCCCTCCACTTT.

The genes are TRBV29-1 and TRBJ2-1; TRBD2 matches 14 bases. CDR3 length: 15 residues. Germline CDR1 and CDR2: SQVTM and ANQGSEA. The J segment lost 5 bases and the V segment lost 4 bases, leaving 4 bases of the junction unmatched. DNA of the CDR3: TGCAGCGTTGGGACTAGCGGGGGGAAAGACAATGAGCAGTTCTTC. Its translation is CSVGTSGGKDNEQFF.

The chain combines TRBV5-4 with TRBJ2-2, with 10 bases aligning to TRBD2. This CDR3 has 15 residues. The junction had 2 bases not matched to a gene; V was cut back by 4 bases and J by 2 bases. The germline V gene encodes CDR1 SGHNT and CDR2 YYREEE (reference sequence). The CDR3 is CASSRTSGNTGELFF. Written as DNA, the CDR3 is TGTGCCAGCAGCAGGACTAGCGGAAACACCGGGGAGCTGTTTTTT.

The chain carries TRBV6-5 and TRBJ1-3; D is unclear. The V end was cut by 4 bases, the J end by 2 bases, with 15 bases between. There are 16 residues in the CDR3. Germline assignment: CDR1 MNHEY and CDR2 SVGAGI. CDR3 in amino acids: CASSSVVMGAGNTIYF. The CDR3 DNA sequence: TGTGCCAGCAGTTCGGTTGTAATGGGAGCTGGAAACACCATATATTTT.

The V call is TRBV5-6, the J call TRBJ2-7; D is ambiguous. The germline V gene encodes CDR1 SGHDT and CDR2 YYEEEE. The V and J ends lost 3 bases and 2 bases respectively, with 6 bases between them. The CDR3 consists of 12 residues. The CDR3 DNA follows: TGTGCCAGCAGCTCAGGCCCCTACGAGCAGTACTTC. Its protein product is CASSSGPYEQYF.

This sequence joins TRBV27 and TRBJ1-2; TRBD1 matches at 8 bases. The CDR3 extends over 15 amino acids. Germline loops: CDR1 MNHEY, CDR2 SMNVEV (reference sequence). V trimming: 10 bases; J trimming: 1 base; junction bases outside the gene matches: 11. DNA of the CDR3: TGTGCCACCCGACAGGGGCGATATTTTAACTATGGCTACACCTTC. Translated: CATRQGRYFNYGYTF.

J is TRBJ1-2 and V is TRBV5-5; D gene unclear. CDR3 length equals 14 residues. V was trimmed by 0 bases and J by 0 bases, leaving 6 bases between them. CDR1 is SGHKS, CDR2 YYEKEE, per germline (reference sequence). CDR3 in DNA: TGTGCCAGCAGCTTGGCGGTCTCTAACTATGGCTACACCTTC. This translates into CASSLAVSNYGYTF.

CDR3 protein: CASSLASIYGRGGTEAFF. DNA of the CDR3: TGCGCCAGCAGCTTGGCCTCGATTTACGGCCGGGGAGGGACTGAAGCTTTCTTT. The V call is TRBV5-1, the J call TRBJ1-1; D not certain. Germline CDR1 reads SGHRS; CDR2 reads YFSETQ. V shed 0 bases and J shed 5 bases, with 23 bases lying between them. The CDR3 spans 18 residues.

The chain recombines TRBV14 with TRBJ2-3, with 7 positions matching TRBD1. V trimming: 4 bases; J trimming: 2 bases; junction bases outside the gene matches: 12. CDR1 and CDR2 from the germline V gene are SGHDN and FVKESK. CDR3 length: 17 residues. As DNA, the CDR3 is TGTGCCAGCAGCCGGAAAGACAGGGCTTCGTACACAGATACGCAGTATTTT. Translating it yields CASSRKDRASYTDTQYF.

The genes are TRBV29-1 and TRBJ2-2, with D possibly TRBD2 on 5 matching bases. V lost 8 bases to trimming and J lost 7 bases, with 14 bases between them. The CDR3 spans 12 residues. Germline CDR1 is SQVTM and CDR2 is ANQGSEA. The CDR3 DNA sequence: TGCAGCTCAGCGGACCCTGGCGGGGAGCTGTTTTTT. Amino acids: CSSADPGGELFF.

V and J are TRBV5-1 and TRBJ1-6, with TRBD1 as a possible D gene (5 bases). V gave up 3 bases and J gave up 7 bases, with 8 bases separating them. The CDR3 spans 13 residues. CDR1 and CDR2 from the germline V gene are SGHRS and YFSETQ. The CDR3 coding sequence is TGCGCCAGCAGCTATAGACAGAATTCACCCCTCCACTTT. Translating gives CASSYRQNSPLHF.